A single T cell receptor beta chain is shown here with its context. The target of this receptor is not known. No much larger clone is present one base from it, and per-base qualities are unavailable. This sample is drawn from a study of cytomegalovirus exposure and HLA in healthy donors (dated by TCRdb to the late 2010s). Background for the entire study: According to an earlier analysis of a few hundred of the donors, 150 million to 200 million T cells yielded approximately 120 million unique TCR beta sequences and approximately 300 Gb of sequence data. An early release covering about 600 HLA-typed donors comprised about 300 gigabases of sequencing data and around 86 million unique TCR sequences. Of the roughly 400 genotyped donors, more than 75% were placed in the genetic ancestry cluster associated with self-reported Caucasian donors. The study aimed to test whether signatures of past pathogen exposure could be identified by cataloging public T cell receptors. Using immunosequencing, the study profiled T cell repertoires from roughly 650 subjects and related those repertoires to cytomegalovirus serostatus. A separate validation cohort of roughly 110 different subjects was used in addition to the roughly 700-subject first cohort. The study combined high-throughput TCR immunosequencing, statistical association of individual TCRs with disease status, and machine learning to predict cytomegalovirus infection status. A later analysis re-analyzed previously published TCR beta repertoires from roughly 600 donors and added high-resolution HLA genotyping to study TCR occurrence patterns. The later analysis used no new phenotypic data to find candidate immune exposures, relying instead on TCR beta sequences and their occurrence across donors. In an earlier analysis of a few hundred of the donors, high-throughput TCR beta sequencing was used to judge whether each TCR beta V gene segment behaved as functional or pseudogenic. Donor age, sex, ethnicity and CMV serostatus were compiled together with the repertoire data. A later genetic analysis used genome-wide SNP genotypes for about 60% of the roughly 670 donors, treating that subset as a discovery cohort. All discovery cohort repertoires had been generated using a single sequencing platform. Both class I and class II loci were covered by HLA typing, at four-digit resolution. The number of typed donors differed by locus: roughly 620-640 for A, B, C, DRB1 and DQB1; some 500 for DQA1; roughly 600 for DPA1; and some 450 for DPB1. About five DR-DQ haplotypes were treated as single units for association and clustering because of strong linkage in the cohort. On average, 235,054 unique TCR beta nucleotide sequences were sequenced per donor among fewer than 500 genotyped donors of the cohort, with roughly 18% of those sequences being non-productive.

The cohort comprised hundreds of healthy bone marrow donors. At the time of sampling, all cohort members were nominally healthy, though unrecorded immune exposures were likely present. The donor was CMV seropositive and was included in the group of almost 300 seropositive cohort members. Every donor gave a peripheral blood sample, and the peripheral blood mononuclear cells from that sample were used for TCR beta sequencing. Genomic DNA extraction from the blood cell samples was performed with the Qiagen DNeasy Blood Extraction Kit. Overall study outcomes, separate from this receptor: This cohort had only TCR beta chains sequenced, and the lack of alpha or paired-chain data limited which features could be detected. CMV serostatus was the only immune exposure information available for the cohort. In an earlier analysis of about 540 of the donors, most TCR beta V segments were observed in productive rearrangements about 87% or about 30% of the time, broadly matching IMGT annotations. A later analysis associated approximately 17,000 TCR beta sequences with specific HLA alleles at a false discovery rate of 0.05. The authors suggested that the approach could potentially be generalized to other disease states and immunological phenotypes. A cluster of highly shared sequence variants was judged likely to represent a technical artifact of the sequencing pipeline. Approximately 16 rarely observed V segments, including chromosome 9 orphons, were excluded from the earlier analysis of several hundred of the donors because counts were too low. In vitro tests confirmed that three of the cytomegalovirus-associated TCR beta chains recognize cytomegalovirus antigens. A further reported finding was that TCR beta sequences accurately predicted the HLA-A and HLA-B alleles for most subjects in the first cohort. A later analysis found that HLA-associated TCR beta chains were more clonally expanded and had lower generation probabilities than equally common non-associated chains. Some IMGT-functional V segments, including TRBV6-2 and TRBV6-3, could not be told apart with the 87-base-pair reads, so those segments were excluded. The study gave a list of some 150 TCR beta chains associated with cytomegalovirus. The classifier was reported to diagnose cytomegalovirus status with high specificity and sensitivity in both the original and validation cohorts. Presence/absence analyses assumed roughly uniform sequencing depth across donors, an assumption that may not hold. Several of the top co-occurrence clusters appeared to be linked to parvovirus B19, influenza, CMV and Epstein-Barr virus, according to a later analysis. A later genetic analysis reported fewer N-insertions in productive TCRs among donors in an Asian-associated ancestry cluster than the roughly 650-donor mean. Strong co-occurrence of HLA alleles, especially DR and DQ, made assigning TCR associations to individual alleles difficult. Across donors, most TCR sequences were observed very rarely, whereas some public TCRs were present in many individuals. According to a later analysis, TCR association rates differed among HLA loci, with DRB1 alleles showing the most associated TCRs and HLA-C alleles showing the fewest. Linkage disequilibrium might explain the correlated functional status among segregating V segments, but an unknown experimental factor could not be excluded. Because HLA typing was missing for some donors at each locus, association tests included only the typed subset. An association between a missense DCLRE1C variant and V-gene and J-gene trimming of TCR beta chains was found in a later genetic analysis and replicated in an independent cohort. Most CMV-associated TCR beta chains appeared to be HLA-restricted in a later analysis, and the HLA associations seemed to be driven largely by CMV exposure.

Library creation used the immunoSEQ multiplex PCR assay. For the multiplex PCR, a mixture combining 60 forward primers for TCR Vbeta segments and 13 reverse primers for TCR Jbeta segments was used. The CDR3 region of rearranged TCR beta genes was amplified from genomic DNA by a multiplex PCR assay. The amplified TCR beta libraries were sequenced on the Illumina HiSeq System as 87-base-pair reads. On the study's bioinformatics: A later analysis counted around 72 million unique TCR beta chains across the 640 or so repertoires, and some 12 million of these chains were shared by at least two donors. A nearest-neighbor algorithm error-corrected the raw reads and collapsed the reads into unique sequences, merging closely related sequences to remove PCR and sequencing errors. Alignment of CDR3 sequences to IMGT reference sequences was used to assign V, D and J gene segments. For a sequence to be retained, a match of at least six nucleotides to both a V gene segment and a J gene segment was required. Rearrangements were called productive when the CDR3 lacked stop codons and stayed in frame with V and J; all others were non-productive. CDR3 was defined by IMGT convention, running from the second conserved V-encoded cysteine to the conserved J-encoded phenylalanine. In an earlier analysis of around 600 of the donors, sequences lacking an unambiguous match to a single V gene segment were excluded. An earlier analysis of 500 to 700 of the donors classified V segments as functional when productive rearrangements were above 56.7% and as segregating when the standard deviation between donors was above 5%. A statistical classification framework was developed to diagnose cytomegalovirus status using the catalog of TCR beta chain sequences. V and J gene assignment, in a later analysis, came from comparing TCR nucleotide sequences with IMGT/GENE-DB human TR gene sequences. In a later analysis, CDR3 sequences and most-parsimonious VDJ recombination scenarios were assigned using the TCRdist pipeline. A later analysis defined each TCR beta chain by its CDR3 amino acid sequence plus V-gene family, and excluded reads lacking a unique V-gene family. As a way to deal with suspected cross-contamination and a sequencing artifact, a later analysis dropped under 600 nucleotide sequences that were highly shared and had low generation probability. In a later analysis, a clonal expansion index for each public chain was calculated from normalized within-repertoire ranks of inferred template counts. A later analysis computed generation probabilities with a VDJ recombination model fitted to out-of-frame rearrangements, and checked the results against IGoR. In a later analysis, TCR-TCR, TCR-HLA and TCR-CMV co-occurrence was scored with hypergeometric tests, and a repertoire-size bias correction was applied to TCR pairs. False discovery rates were estimated in a later analysis by permuting HLA or CMV assignments 20 times. In a later analysis, co-occurring TCRs were grouped using DBSCAN, with TCRdist sequence similarity added in when clustering inside HLA-allele-positive subsets. Co-occurrence clustering excluded repertoires with fewer than 30,000 or more than 120,000 public chains, plus five with anomalous nucleotide sharing. This is the immuneACCESS table as TCRdb keeps it, with only in-frame sequences that have V and J called. A part of the clones is gone; compared with another copy, unresolved V genes explain less than half, and the rest is unexplained. The DNA gave D and trimming, while V, J and clone size come from that table. In all, the sample holds 160,000 or so clones, and roughly 80% of those were seen once. The ten largest account for about 9.5% of the sample.

The junction carries 10 bases between V and J, which are trimmed by 2 bases and 1 base respectively. Via the germline V gene (reference sequence), CDR1 is SGHNT and CDR2 YYREEE. The CDR3 numbers 15 residues from cysteine through phenylalanine. The retained sequence is limited to the CDR3, 45 bases, with the frame set at the first base. The chain was built from TRBV5-4 and TRBJ2-1, with a weak D call of TRBD2 (5 bases match). The material sequenced was PBMCs. The source is a young man in good health and CMV-seropositive. The DNA sequence reads TGTGCCAGCAGCTTAGAACTAGGGTCCTACAATGAGCAGTTCTTC. The encoded protein is CASSLELGSYNEQFF. Outside the CDR3, residues come from the reference TRBV5-4 and TRBJ2-1 proteins, so the full variable domain is: ETGVTQSPTHLIKTRGQQVTLRCSSQSGHNTVSWYQQALGQGPQFIFQYYREEENGRGNFPPRFSGLQFPNYSSELNVNALELDDSALYLCASSLELGSYNEQFFGPGTRLTVL.